This entry lists 17 T cell receptor beta chains sequenced from one sample in a study of PD-1 blockade in classical Hodgkin lymphoma. Time point specified: newly diagnosed, previously untreated cHL patient sample. The authors purified CD4+ T cells from thawed PBMCs by magnetic negative selection. Assay: immunoSEQ multiplex PCR; the TCRdb copy retains only in-frame clones and omits some. Found here are roughly 23,000 clones, 89% of them singletons; the top ten hold more than 0.2%. The sequenced sample consisted of CD4+ T cells from blood. Every receptor here comes from a human donor with classical Hodgkin lymphoma.

The chain is built from TRBV7-2 and TRBJ2-2, with 7 bases aligning to TRBD1. The CDR3 is 15 residues long. Germline CDR1 SGHTA, CDR2 FQGNSA. Losses at the gene ends were 6 bases for V and 1 base for J; bases not matched to a gene: 5. Here the CDR3 reads CASRTGTENTGELFF. The CDR3 region has the DNA TGTGCCAGCAGAACCGGGACAGAGAACACCGGGGAGCTGTTTTTT.

The genes are TRBV9 and TRBJ1-5, with no clear D. The CDR3 is 15 residues long. Germline-derived CDR1 and CDR2 are SGDLS and YYNGEE. Trimming stripped 0 bases from V and 1 base from J, with 8 bases between. This CDR3 is CASSVGATSNQPQHF. CDR3 DNA sequence: TGTGCCAGCAGCGTAGGGGCTACGAGCAATCAGCCCCAGCATTTT.

The chain recombines TRBV5-4 with TRBJ2-7; D not resolved. V was cut by 0 bases and J by 3 bases, with 16 bases left in between. The CDR3 consists of 16 residues. Per the germline V gene, CDR1 is SGHNT and CDR2 is YYREEE (reference sequence). As DNA, the CDR3 is TGTGCCAGCAGCTTGGCCGGTAGACACAACCTCTACGAGCAGTACTTC. It codes for CASSLAGRHNLYEQYF.

CDR3 sequence (DNA): TGTGCCAGCAGCTTACACCCGACTAGCTACGAGCAGTACTTC. This encodes CASSLHPTSYEQYF. The genes are TRBV11-2 and TRBJ2-7, with D possibly matching TRBD2 (6 bases). Germline CDR1 and CDR2: SGHAT and FQNNGV. Deletions cut 2 bases from V and 3 bases from J, with 11 bases between. The CDR3 totals 14 residues.

CDR3 bases: TGTGCCAGCAGCCCCACGCTATACGAGCAGTACTTC. It specifies CASSPTLYEQYF. The genes are TRBV7-2 and TRBJ2-7, with D unclear. Trimming removed 5 bases from V and 4 bases from J, with 9 bases in between. CDR1 is SGHTA, CDR2 FQGNSA, per germline. The CDR3 length is 12 residues.

Points on this clone: The junction shows a germline mismatch at one end, possibly a read error. The V gene is TRBV7-7, the J gene TRBJ2-1; unclear D gene. CDR3 length: 15 amino acids. CDR1 is SSHAT and CDR2 is FNYEAQ in the germline V gene (reference sequence). The CDR3 loop reads CASSLNPSPYNEQFF. In DNA, the CDR3 is TGTGCTAGCAGCTTAAACCCTTCTCCTTACAATGAGCAGTTCTTC.

The chain carries TRBV7-2 and TRBJ1-4; unclear D gene. This CDR3 spans 15 amino acids. The ends were cut back, 2 bases at V and 7 bases at J, with 14 bases in the middle. CDR1 and CDR2 (germline): SGHTA, FQGNSA. The CDR3 sequence: CASSLTGMGGEKLFF. The CDR3 coding sequence is TGTGCCAGCAGCTTAACGGGGATGGGTGGTGAAAAACTGTTTTTT.

This chain uses TRBV7-9 with TRBJ1-1; D is unclear. Trimming removed 5 bases at V and 1 base at J, with 20 bases between. The CDR3 is 17 residues long. The germline CDR1 and CDR2 sequences are SEHNR and FQNEAQ (reference sequence). The CDR3 sequence: CASSTGGLGRKNTEAFF. CDR3 coding DNA: TGTGCCAGCAGCACGGGCGGCCTCGGACGAAAGAACACTGAAGCTTTCTTT.

The genes are TRBV7-2 and TRBJ1-2; D unclear. V was clipped by 1 base and J by 3 bases, with 15 bases between them. This CDR3 has 16 residues. Germline CDR1 and CDR2: SGHTA and FQGNSA. The CDR3: CASSLDSAETYYGYTF. The CDR3 coding sequence is TGTGCCAGCAGCTTAGATTCCGCGGAAACGTACTATGGCTACACCTTC.

V is TRBV5-6 and J is TRBJ1-1; D is unresolved. The CDR3 totals 14 residues. Trimming pared 3 bases from V and 3 bases from J, leaving 12 bases between. CDR1 is SGHDT, CDR2 YYEEEE, per germline. In DNA form, the CDR3 reads TGTGCCAGCAGCTGGGCGGGAACGGACACTGAAGCTTTCTTT. Protein sequence: CASSWAGTDTEAFF.

The J gene is TRBJ1-2, the V gene TRBV9; 7 positions match TRBD1. J lost 5 bases, V lost 3 bases, and 13 bases had no gene match. Per germline, CDR1 SGDLS and CDR2 YYNGEE. This CDR3 is 16 amino acids long. Written as DNA, the CDR3 is TGTGCCAGCAGCGCGCGGACAGGTCCCGACCCTTATGGCTACACCTTC. Amino acids: CASSARTGPDPYGYTF.

The chain links TRBV19 to TRBJ1-5, with TRBD1 as a possible D gene (5 bases). V was shortened by 4 bases and J by 1 base, with 11 bases between the two germline ends. The CDR3 covers 15 residues. Germline CDR1 and CDR2: LNHDA and SQIVND (reference sequence). In DNA form, the CDR3 reads TGTGCCAGTAGTACCAGACGGGGGAGCAATCAGCCCCAGCATTTT. It is translated as CASSTRRGSNQPQHF.

The chain combines TRBV4-2 with TRBJ2-7, with 10 bases identical to TRBD1. This CDR3 has 15 residues. CDR1 is LGHNA and CDR2 is YNFKEQ in the germline V gene. Unmatched junction bases numbered 2, after V lost 3 bases and J lost 0 bases. CDR3 sequence reads: CASSQGQGSSYEQYF. For the CDR3, the DNA is TGTGCCAGCAGCCAGGGACAGGGGAGCTCCTACGAGCAGTACTTC.

The rearrangement uses TRBV11-1 and TRBJ2-5; 9 nucleotides match TRBD2. The germline V gene has CDR1 SGHAT and CDR2 FQDESV (reference sequence). Trimming removed 6 bases from V and 7 bases from J; junction bases left unmatched: 9. The CDR3 extends over 14 amino acids. CDR3 protein: CASRLSGGPGTQYF. The CDR3 nucleotides read TGTGCCAGCAGATTAAGCGGGGGGCCGGGGACCCAGTACTTC.

The V gene is TRBV2, the J gene TRBJ2-3; D remains ambiguous. Germline CDR1 is SNHLY and CDR2 is FYNNEI. The length of the CDR3 is 14 residues. The V and J ends lost 2 bases and 2 bases respectively, with 8 bases between them. The CDR3: CASSESVYTDTQYF. CDR3 bases: TGTGCCAGCAGTGAATCGGTTTACACAGATACGCAGTATTTT.

The chain carries TRBV19 and TRBJ2-5; D ambiguous. Trimming took 5 bases from V and 2 from J, leaving 9 bases between them. The CDR3 is made up of 13 amino acids. Germline lookup yields CDR1 LNHDA and CDR2 SQIVND (reference sequence). CDR3 protein: CASSRTVQETQYF. CDR3 in DNA: TGTGCCAGTAGTCGGACGGTACAAGAGACCCAGTACTTC.

The rearrangement uses TRBV7-9 and TRBJ1-2; D unclear. Germline CDR1 and CDR2: SEHNR and FQNEAQ (reference sequence). Deletions cut 1 base from V and 9 bases from J, with 15 bases between. This CDR3 has 14 residues. Here the CDR3 reads CASSLGSEAERYTF. The CDR3 DNA reads TGTGCCAGCAGCTTAGGATCCGAGGCGGAACGCTACACCTTC.